The clone carrying this T cell receptor (beta chain) was picked up one time. The target antigen is unknown. Second-dose groups at about 4 or about 12 weeks were pooled. This CDR3 region has 13 residues. Germline V gene lookup returns CDR1 SGHKS and CDR2 YYEKEE (reference sequence). Unmatched junction bases numbered 3, after V lost 4 bases and J lost 3 bases. This record belongs to a study of T cell responses to AZD1222 COVID-19 vaccine. Study-level results: Seropositive at baseline were only six AZD1222 recipients. Clonal diversity was possibly underestimated, and white British individuals and females predominated among donors.

Libraries were prepared by immunoSEQ multiplex PCR; TCRdb keeps only in-frame clonotypes and omits some of them. The data show about 94,000 clones, 85% seen once. The TCR was taken from an adult who received the AZD1222 COVID-19 vaccine. The V call is TRBV5-5, the J call TRBJ1-2; TRBD1 aligns across 7 bases. Material: peripheral blood, obtained 28 days after the second AZD1222 dose. CDR3 protein: CASSTGTDYGYTF. CDR3 in DNA: TGTGCCAGCAGCACCGGGACAGACTATGGCTACACCTTC.